The clone carrying this T cell receptor (beta chain) was seen a few times. Its antigen is not known. The data belong to a study of cytomegalovirus exposure and HLA in healthy donors. Germline CDR1 SGHAT, CDR2 FQNNGV. The CDR3 covers 16 residues. J lost 3 bases, V lost 2 bases, and 5 bases had no gene match. Unrecorded immune exposures were likely, despite nominal health at sampling. General study points: The study designated 150 or so TCR beta chains cytomegalovirus-associated.

PCR was performed using 60 Vbeta and 13 Jbeta primers. Data came from immunoSEQ multiplex PCR; TCRdb stores just in-frame clones and leaves some out. Here the sample spans about 200,000 clones, 70% to 80% being singletons. Sequences were obtained from PBMCs. The TCR sequence derives from a male donor in good health and CMV-seropositive. The chain combines TRBV11-2 with TRBJ2-5; 11 positions match TRBD2. CDR3 coding DNA: TGTGCCAGCAGCTTAAGGGCTAGCGGGGGGAAAGAGACCCAGTACTTC. Translated, it gives CASSLRASGGKETQYF.